These 4 T cell receptor beta chains were all obtained from the same sample, sequenced in a study of T-cell reconstitution after alpha-beta-depleted transplantation in children. During its preparation, the TCRbeta library received unique molecular identifiers. A single record per CDR3 protein comes from TCRdb applying MiXCR to the PCR reads. The table shows hundreds of thousands of distinct CDR3 sequences, with around 15% occurring only once. Specimen: PBMCs, mostly from graft donor cells, collected 360 days after TCRalphabeta/CD19-depleted stem cell transplant. These receptors came from a male patient aged 5 to 17 who had a stem cell transplant for acute lymphoblastic leukemia, so the T cells may come from the graft donor.

Only a few counts were recorded for this clonotype. The chain uses TRBV25-1 and TRBJ2-1; 14 nucleotides match TRBD2. Germline values: CDR1 MGHDK, CDR2 SYGVNS. Losses at the gene ends were 4 bases for V and 6 bases for J; bases not matched to a gene: 17. This CDR3 has 20 residues. The CDR3 sequence: CASSGLTSGRAWTGGNEQFF. The CDR3 nucleotides are TGTGCCAGCAGTGGCCTGACTAGCGGGAGGGCCTGGACAGGGGGCAATGAGCAGTTCTTC.

This clonotype was recorded many times. The chain uses TRBV13 and TRBJ1-1, with D possibly TRBD1 on 5 matching bases. From germline, CDR1 is PRHDT and CDR2 FYEKMQ (reference sequence). The CDR3 totals 12 residues. Trimming stripped 4 bases from V and 6 bases from J, with 9 bases between. For the CDR3, the DNA is TGTGCCAGCAGCTACCAGGGATCTGAAGCTTTCTTT. The encoded protein is CASSYQGSEAFF.

This clonotype turned up a few times. The genes are TRBV7-9 and TRBJ1-4, with D uncertain. The length of the CDR3 is 14 residues. The germline V and J ends were trimmed by 5 bases and 6 bases, with 13 bases remaining between them. CDR1 and CDR2 from the germline V gene are SEHNR and FQNEAQ (reference sequence). The CDR3 loop is CASSPVGPYEKLFF. Here the CDR3 DNA reads TGTGCCAGCAGCCCCGTAGGACCGTATGAAAAACTGTTTTTT.

As concerns this clonotype: Just one base apart from a much larger clone, this may be a read error. This chain links TRBV28 with TRBJ1-5; D possibly corresponds to TRBD1 (5 bases). Germline loops: CDR1 MDHEN, CDR2 SYDVKM. The V gene lost 5 bases and the J gene lost 10 bases, with 15 bases spanning the gap. The CDR3 runs to 13 residues. The DNA of the CDR3 is TGTGCCAGCAGTGCAGGGATTTGGCATCCCCAGCATTTT. It encodes CASSAGIWHPQHF.